The 26 T cell receptor beta chains presented below share a single source sample, sequenced in a study of cytomegalovirus exposure and HLA in healthy donors. Profiled with immunoSEQ multiplex PCR; TCRdb holds only in-frame clones, not every one. Of over 200,000 clones in the sample, 75% to 90% were seen once. Source material: PBMCs. The receptors were gathered from a woman between 18 and 30 years old in good health and CMV-seronegative.

The chain links TRBV14 to TRBJ2-3, with 7 positions matching TRBD2. The length of the CDR3 is 17 residues. After removal of 0 bases from V and 5 bases from J, the junction contained 11 bases not matched to a gene. Germline CDR1 is SGHDN and CDR2 is FVKESK. In DNA form, the CDR3 reads TGTGCCAGCAGCCAAGAGGGACTACCCGACTATGTAGATACGCAGTATTTT. It translates to CASSQEGLPDYVDTQYF.

This chain connects TRBV6-5 to TRBJ1-2; TRBD1 agrees at 7 bases. Germline CDR1 and CDR2: MNHEY and SVGAGI. With 6 bases clipped from V and 5 bases from J, the junction kept 6 bases outside the gene matches. This CDR3 is 13 amino acids long. CDR3 loop: CASSRGQLYGYTF. The CDR3 DNA sequence: TGTGCCAGCAGCCGGGGACAGCTTTATGGCTACACCTTC.

The chain joins TRBV6-1 to TRBJ1-2; 7 nucleotides match TRBD1. Germline CDR1 MNHNS, CDR2 SASEGT. The length of the CDR3 is 14 residues. J lost 6 bases, V lost 7 bases, and 11 bases had no gene match. The DNA of the CDR3 is TGTGCCAGCACCCCGACAGGGAACTATGATGGCTACACCTTC. It codes for CASTPTGNYDGYTF.

This chain uses TRBV5-1 with TRBJ2-3, with D tentatively TRBD1 (5 bases). CDR3 length equals 14 residues. CDR1 and CDR2 from the germline V gene are SGHRS and YFSETQ. Trimming took off 4 bases at V and 4 bases at J, with 13 bases between the two ends. The CDR3 reads CASSRDSDADTQYF. The DNA for the CDR3 is TGCGCCAGCAGCCGAGACAGCGATGCAGATACGCAGTATTTT.

This rearrangement joins TRBV7-9 to TRBJ1-5, with D tentatively TRBD1 (6 bases). Germline-derived CDR1 and CDR2 are SEHNR and FQNEAQ (reference sequence). V lost 3 bases and J lost 7, with 13 bases in between. The CDR3 length is 14 residues. The CDR3 loop is CASSLDSMGQPQHF. In DNA form, the CDR3 reads TGTGCCAGCAGCTTGGACAGTATGGGCCAGCCCCAGCATTTT. Full variable domain (outside the CDR3, taken from reference TRBV7-9 and TRBJ1-5): DTGVSQNPRHKITKRGQNVTFRCDPISEHNRLYWYRQTLGQGPEFLTYFQNEAQLEKSRLLSDRFSAERPKGSFSTLEIQRTEQGDSAMYLCASSLDSMGQPQHFGDGTRLSIL.

V and J are TRBV5-1 and TRBJ2-3; 16 positions match TRBD2. The CDR3 has 16 residues. Losses at the gene ends were 4 bases for V and 5 bases for J; bases not matched to a gene: 4. Germline CDR1 SGHRS, CDR2 YFSETQ. CDR3 in amino acids: CASSPGTSGGVDTQYF. The CDR3 DNA reads as TGCGCCAGCAGCCCCGGGACTAGCGGGGGGGTAGATACGCAGTATTTT. Full variable domain (rest looked up from reference TRBV5-1 and TRBJ2-3): KAGVTQTPRYLIKTRGQQVTLSCSPISGHRSVSWYQQTPGQGLQFLFEYFSETQRNKGNFPGRFSGRQFSNSRSEMNVSTLELGDSALYLCASSPGTSGGVDTQYFGPGTRLTVL.

The chain joins TRBV30 to TRBJ1-5, with D perhaps TRBD1 (6 bases). The CDR3 has 14 residues. CDR1 is GTSNPN and CDR2 is SVGIG in the germline V gene (reference sequence). Trimming shortened V by 3 bases and J by 2 bases, and 11 bases separated the two germline ends. CDR3 sequence: CAWRSGGGNQPQHF. The CDR3 DNA sequence: TGTGCCTGGAGATCGGGGGGCGGCAATCAGCCCCAGCATTTT.

The chain is built from TRBV7-2 and TRBJ1-2; no clear D gene. Germline CDR1 and CDR2: SGHTA and FQGNSA. The CDR3 contains 14 residues. V was cut by 0 bases and J by 5 bases, with 10 bases left in between. CDR3 DNA: TGTGCCAGCAGCTTAGCGGCATCTCCTTATGGCTACACCTTC. Protein: CASSLAASPYGYTF.

The chain joins TRBV9 to TRBJ1-4, with a tentative D call TRBD1 (6 bases). CDR1 SGDLS and CDR2 YYNGEE come from the germline V gene. V was trimmed by 4 bases and J by 8 bases, leaving 18 bases between them. The CDR3 sequence is 15 residues long. This CDR3 is CASSPAGGDREKLFF. The CDR3 DNA is TGTGCCAGCAGCCCCGCGGGAGGTGACAGGGAAAAACTGTTTTTT.

The CDR3 bases are TGTGCCAGCAGCCGCGGGACAGGGGGAGGCTACACCTTC. This encodes CASSRGTGGGYTF. V usage is TRBV16 and J usage is TRBJ1-2; 11 bases line up with TRBD1. V trimming: 4 bases; J trimming: 8 bases; junction bases outside the gene matches: 3. The CDR3 totals 13 residues. Germline V gene sequence: CDR1 KGHSY, CDR2 FQNENV.

The J gene is TRBJ2-7, the V gene TRBV11-2; D is unresolved. This CDR3 has 15 residues. The ends were cut back, 4 bases at V and 2 bases at J, with 15 bases in the middle. CDR1 and CDR2 (germline): SGHAT, FQNNGV. CDR3 bases: TGTGCCAGCAGCTCCTTGGGCAGGATGGCCTACGAGCAGTACTTC. Protein: CASSSLGRMAYEQYF. The whole variable domain, remainder taken from reference TRBV11-2 and TRBJ2-7, is EAGVAQSPRYKIIEKRQSVAFWCNPISGHATLYWYQQILGQGPKLLIQFQNNGVVDDSQLPKDRFSAERLKGVDSTLKIQPAKLEDSAVYLCASSSLGRMAYEQYFGPGTRLTVT.

The genes are TRBV29-1 and TRBJ2-1, with D maybe TRBD2 (6 bases). V lost 6 bases and J lost 2, with 14 bases in between. Germline values: CDR1 SQVTM, CDR2 ANQGSEA. The CDR3 has 14 amino acids. CDR3 protein: CSVTKRATYNEQFF. The CDR3 DNA follows: TGCAGCGTCACCAAGCGGGCTACCTACAATGAGCAGTTCTTC.

J is TRBJ2-7 and V is TRBV9; D is possibly TRBD2 (5 bases). Trimming took off 4 bases at V and 2 bases at J, with 13 bases between the two ends. This CDR3 is 14 amino acids long. Per the germline V gene, CDR1 is SGDLS and CDR2 is YYNGEE. The chain's CDR3 is CASSPTGETYEQYF. DNA for the CDR3: TGTGCCAGCAGCCCCACCGGGGAAACCTACGAGCAGTACTTC.

This clone is a singleton in its sample. This chain connects TRBV15 to TRBJ2-2, with D perhaps TRBD1 or TRBD2 (6 bases each). With 11 bases removed from V and 2 bases from J, the gap between germline ends came to 12 bases. The CDR3 spans 13 residues. Germline values: CDR1 LNHNV, CDR2 YYDKDF (reference sequence). In DNA, the CDR3 is TGTGCCTCCGGGGGCCTTAACACCGGGGAGCTGTTTTTT. Translation: CASGGLNTGELFF. The variable domain in full, completed from reference TRBV15 and TRBJ2-2, reads DAMVIQNPRYQVTQFGKPVTLSCSQTLNHNVMYWYQQKSSQAPKLLFHYYDKDFNNEADTPDNFQSRRPNTSFCFLDIRSPGLGDTAMYLCASGGLNTGELFFGEGSRLTVL.

The chain uses TRBV28 and TRBJ1-2; maybe TRBD1 (6 bases). The CDR3 consists of 13 residues. Deletions cut 6 bases from V and 2 bases from J, with 10 bases between. Germline V CDR1 and CDR2: MDHEN, SYDVKM. Here the CDR3 DNA reads TGTGCCAGCAGGATCGGACAGAACTATGGCTACACCTTC. As protein: CASRIGQNYGYTF.

This sequence joins TRBV5-1 and TRBJ2-1; no clear D. CDR1 SGHRS and CDR2 YFSETQ come from the germline V gene. The CDR3 has 13 residues. With 6 bases removed from V and 7 bases from J, the gap between germline ends came to 14 bases. CDR3 DNA sequence: TGCGCCAGCACCCCAAGGACCGGGAATGAGCAGTTCTTC. It encodes CASTPRTGNEQFF.

The chain uses TRBV15 and TRBJ1-5; weak D call: TRBD1 (6 bases). The CDR3 consists of 17 residues. Germline values: CDR1 LNHNV, CDR2 YYDKDF (reference sequence). Between the trimmed V and J ends, which lost 0 bases and 0 bases, there was a span of 12 bases. CDR3 DNA sequence: TGTGCCACCAGCAGAGAAGGACAGCCCTATAGCAATCAGCCCCAGCATTTT. It codes for CATSREGQPYSNQPQHF. Supplemented by reference TRBV15 and TRBJ1-5, the full variable domain reads DAMVIQNPRYQVTQFGKPVTLSCSQTLNHNVMYWYQQKSSQAPKLLFHYYDKDFNNEADTPDNFQSRRPNTSFCFLDIRSPGLGDTAMYLCATSREGQPYSNQPQHFGDGTRLSIL.

This clone appeared a single time. The rearrangement uses TRBV7-3 and TRBJ2-1, with D perhaps given as TRBD1 or TRBD2 (5 bases each). Germline V gives CDR1 SGHTA, CDR2 FQGTGA. V lost 8 bases and J lost 9, with 20 bases in between. There are 14 residues in the CDR3. The CDR3 coding sequence is TGTGCCAGCGAAAGGGACCAAGCGCGCGGTGAGCAGTTCTTC. Amino acid sequence: CASERDQARGEQFF.

The rearrangement joins TRBV6-1 to TRBJ2-7, with D perhaps matching TRBD1 (5 bases). The CDR3 is made up of 14 amino acids. Germline values: CDR1 MNHNS, CDR2 SASEGT. V lost 2 bases and J 2 bases, leaving 10 bases between the germline ends. For the CDR3, the DNA is TGTGCCAGCAGTGAAAAACAGGTTCCCTACGAGCAGTACTTC. This translates into CASSEKQVPYEQYF.

The V gene is TRBV7-2, the J gene TRBJ1-5, with D perhaps matching TRBD1 (5 bases). Germline CDR1 SGHTA, CDR2 FQGNSA. Trimming left V 2 bases short and J 0 bases short, with 8 bases between. The CDR3 spans 15 residues. CDR3 in amino acids: CASSLFRDSNQPQHF. The CDR3 bases are TGTGCCAGCAGCTTATTCAGGGATAGCAATCAGCCCCAGCATTTT.

The chain carries TRBV27 and TRBJ2-7; weak D call: TRBD2 (6 bases). V was shortened by 0 bases and J by 2 bases, with 26 bases between the two germline ends. The CDR3 is 20 amino acids. In germline, CDR1 is MNHEY, CDR2 SMNVEV (reference sequence). In DNA, the CDR3 is TGTGCCAGCAGTTTATCCGTGGCTCTCCGGGCTGGGGGAGGACCCTACGAGCAGTACTTC. It translates to CASSLSVALRAGGGPYEQYF.

The CDR3 bases are TGTGCCAGCAGTGTGGGTGCTGAAGCTTTCTTT. This encodes CASSVGAEAFF. This chain joins TRBV2 and TRBJ1-1; D gene unclear. V lost 4 bases and J lost 6, with 6 bases in between. Germline V gene data show CDR1 as SNHLY and CDR2 as FYNNEI. The CDR3 totals 11 residues. The variable domain in full, with the rest retrieved from reference TRBV2 and TRBJ1-1, is EPEVTQTPSHQVTQMGQEVILRCVPISNHLYFYWYRQILGQKVEFLVSFYNNEISEKSEIFDDQFSVERPDGSNFTLKIRSTKLEDSAMYFCASSVGAEAFFGQGTRLTVV.

The gene calls are TRBV19 and TRBJ2-7; 14 bases align to TRBD2. The CDR3 has 15 residues. Germline lookup yields CDR1 LNHDA and CDR2 SQIVND (reference sequence). The V gene end was trimmed by 6 bases and the J gene end by 3 bases; junction bases not matched to a gene: 4. CDR3 DNA: TGTGCCAGTAGCGGACTAGCGGGAGGTCTCTACGAGCAGTACTTC. Translating it yields CASSGLAGGLYEQYF. Complete variable domain (other parts from reference TRBV19 and TRBJ2-7): DGGITQSPKYLFRKEGQNVTLSCEQNLNHDAMYWYRQDPGQGLRLIYYSQIVNDFQKGDIAEGYSVSREKKESFPLTVTSAQKNPTAFYLCASSGLAGGLYEQYFGPGTRLTVT.

This clone was recorded a few times. The genes are TRBV27 and TRBJ2-2; D gene ambiguous. The CDR3 runs to 13 residues. With 1 base removed from V and 7 bases from J, the gap between germline ends came to 7 bases. The germline V gene has CDR1 MNHEY and CDR2 SMNVEV (reference sequence). CDR3 region: CASSLYGYGELFF. The CDR3 coding sequence is TGTGCCAGCAGTTTATATGGGTACGGGGAGCTGTTTTTT.

The chain carries TRBV18 and TRBJ2-7; D is unresolved. This CDR3 has 13 residues. V was clipped by 4 bases and J by 6 bases, with 13 bases between them. In germline, CDR1 is KGHSH, CDR2 LQKENI. CDR3 residues: CASSREQMGEQYF. DNA for the CDR3: TGTGCCAGCTCACGGGAACAGATGGGCGAGCAGTACTTC.

This clone was seen a few times. For the CDR3, the DNA is TGTGCCAGCAGTGAAGTAGGGGGCAGGGGAAACACCATATATTTT. Protein product: CASSEVGGRGNTIYF. The genes are TRBV6-1 and TRBJ1-3, with TRBD1 matching over 7 bases. The CDR3 covers 15 residues. V lost 1 base to trimming and J lost 4 bases; unmatched junction nucleotides: 4. CDR1 is MNHNS, CDR2 SASEGT, per germline.